This entry concerns a single T cell receptor beta chain. Its antigen is undetermined. TCRdb keeps only in-frame clones here, not all; method: immunoSEQ multiplex PCR. The table includes roughly 90,000 clones, around 76% detected once. The sample belongs to a study of radiotherapy plus CTLA-4 blockade in lung cancer. Across the whole study: Overall, 18% of patients showed an objective response, while roughly 28% attained disease control.

The CDR3 has 16 amino acids. V lost 2 bases, J lost 6 bases, and 19 bases lay in between. Germline V gene sequence: CDR1 MNHNS, CDR2 SASEGT. General observations from the study: Researchers report tumor-derived TCR clones expanding in blood after radiotherapy plus ipilimumab.

The material sequenced was peripheral blood, taken from a patient treated with radiotherapy plus ipilimumab. The chain has TRBV6-1 and TRBJ1-1; perhaps TRBD1 as D (6 bases). This TCR was recovered from a human donor with non-small cell lung cancer who had a partial response to radiotherapy plus ipilimumab. Some clones in this sample may be carry-over from other donors' samples. The CDR3 region is CASSENLGGSFAEAFF. The CDR3, as DNA: TGTGCCAGCAGTGAAAATTTAGGGGGATCTTTTGCTGAAGCTTTCTTT.